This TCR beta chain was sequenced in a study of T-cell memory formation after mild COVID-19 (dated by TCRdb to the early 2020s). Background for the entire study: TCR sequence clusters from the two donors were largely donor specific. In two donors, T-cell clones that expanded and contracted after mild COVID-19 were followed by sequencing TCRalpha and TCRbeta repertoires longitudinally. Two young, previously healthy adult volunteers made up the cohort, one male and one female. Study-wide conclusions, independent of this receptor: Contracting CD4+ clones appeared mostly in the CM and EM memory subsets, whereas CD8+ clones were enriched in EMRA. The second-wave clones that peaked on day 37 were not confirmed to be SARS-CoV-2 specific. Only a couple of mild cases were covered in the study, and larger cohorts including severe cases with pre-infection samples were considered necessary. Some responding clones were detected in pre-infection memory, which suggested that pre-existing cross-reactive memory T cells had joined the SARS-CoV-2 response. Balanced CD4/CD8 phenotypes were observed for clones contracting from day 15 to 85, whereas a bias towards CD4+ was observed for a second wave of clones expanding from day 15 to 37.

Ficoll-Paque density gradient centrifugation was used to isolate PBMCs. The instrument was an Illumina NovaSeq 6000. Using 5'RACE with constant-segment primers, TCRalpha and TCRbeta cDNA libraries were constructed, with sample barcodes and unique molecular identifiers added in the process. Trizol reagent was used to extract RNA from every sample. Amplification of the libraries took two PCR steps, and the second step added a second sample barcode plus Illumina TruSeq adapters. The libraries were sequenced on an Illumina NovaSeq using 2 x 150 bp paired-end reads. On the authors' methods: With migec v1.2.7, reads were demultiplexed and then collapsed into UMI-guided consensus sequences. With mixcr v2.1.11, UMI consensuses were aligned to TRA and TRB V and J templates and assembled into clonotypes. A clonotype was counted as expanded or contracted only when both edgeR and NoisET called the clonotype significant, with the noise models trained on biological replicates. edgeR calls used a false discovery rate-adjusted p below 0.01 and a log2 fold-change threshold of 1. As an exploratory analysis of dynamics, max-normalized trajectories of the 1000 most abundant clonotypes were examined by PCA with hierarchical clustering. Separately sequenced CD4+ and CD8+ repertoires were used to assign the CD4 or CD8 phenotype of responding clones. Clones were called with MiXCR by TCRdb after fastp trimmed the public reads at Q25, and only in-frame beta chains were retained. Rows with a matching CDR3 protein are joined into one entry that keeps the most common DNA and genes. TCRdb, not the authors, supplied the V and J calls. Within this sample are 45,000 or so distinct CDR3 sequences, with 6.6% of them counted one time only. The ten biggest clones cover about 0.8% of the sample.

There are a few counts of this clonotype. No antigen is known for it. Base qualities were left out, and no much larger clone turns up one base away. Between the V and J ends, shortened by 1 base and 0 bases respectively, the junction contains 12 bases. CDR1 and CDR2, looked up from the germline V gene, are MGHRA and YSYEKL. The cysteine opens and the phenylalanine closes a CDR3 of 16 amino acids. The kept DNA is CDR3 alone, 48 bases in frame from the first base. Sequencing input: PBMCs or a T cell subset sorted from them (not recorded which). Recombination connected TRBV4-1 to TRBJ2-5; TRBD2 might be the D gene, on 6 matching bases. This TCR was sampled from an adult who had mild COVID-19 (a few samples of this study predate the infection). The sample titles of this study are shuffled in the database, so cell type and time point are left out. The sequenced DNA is TGCGCCAGCAGCCAAGGTTCGCGGGGCTACCAAGAGACCCAGTACTTC. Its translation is CASSQGSRGYQETQYF.